The 2 T cell receptor beta chains presented below share a single source sample, sequenced in a study of T-cell memory formation after mild COVID-19. TCRdb passed the 5' RACE reads through MiXCR, listing each CDR3 protein once. This sample carries about 390,000 distinct CDR3 sequences, more than 20% of them seen once, and the ten largest clones take approximately 13%. Input material: PBMCs or a T cell subset sorted from them (not recorded which). The receptors were sampled from an adult woman who had mild COVID-19 (a few samples of this study predate the infection). Cell type and time point are not known.

This clonotype was counted only a few times. The rearrangement uses TRBV7-8 and TRBJ1-1; 7 bases agree with TRBD1. CDR1 is SGHVS, CDR2 FQNEAQ, per germline. V was pared by 3 bases and J by 5 bases, with 12 bases of the junction left unmatched. This CDR3 contains 16 residues. For the CDR3, the DNA is TGTGCCAGCAGCTTTCCAGGACAGGCAGGTGGGACTGAAGCTTTCTTT. As protein: CASSFPGQAGGTEAFF.

This clonotype was counted between two and nine times. This sequence joins TRBV6-1 and TRBJ1-2, with 7 bases fitting TRBD1. Germline loops: CDR1 MNHNS, CDR2 SASEGT. The CDR3 is 13 residues long. The V gene end was trimmed by 10 bases and the J gene end by 6 bases; junction bases not matched to a gene: 11. The DNA of the CDR3 is TGTGCCACCTCTCCTACAGGGGAGGATGGCTACACCTTC. It specifies CATSPTGEDGYTF.